The 17 T cell receptor beta chains presented below share a single source sample, sequenced in a study of T cells after yellow fever vaccination. A single record per CDR3 protein comes from TCRdb applying MiXCR to the 5' RACE reads. Counted here are fewer than 450,000 distinct CDR3 sequences, roughly 8.6% occurring once; the ten biggest clones make up approximately 16%. The sequenced sample was PBMCs, obtained around 45 days after the first yellow fever vaccination. The source is a young man who received the YFV17D yellow fever vaccine.

The J gene is TRBJ2-3, the V gene TRBV23-1, with 11 positions matching TRBD2. TRBV23-1 is recorded as an ORF, its role being uncertain. The V gene end was trimmed by 0 bases and the J gene end by 2 bases; junction bases not matched to a gene: 4. The CDR3 is 17 residues long. As DNA, the CDR3 is TGCGCCAGCAGTCAATCGTCACTAGCGGGGGACACAGATACGCAGTATTTT. This encodes CASSQSSLAGDTDTQYF.

This clonotype occurred a few times. This sequence joins TRBV28 and TRBJ2-2; no clear D. Germline V gene lookup returns CDR1 MDHEN and CDR2 SYDVKM. V was pared by 7 bases and J by 3 bases, with 12 bases between. The CDR3 has 14 amino acids. CDR3 region: CASNKGSDTGELFF. CDR3 coding DNA: TGTGCCAGCAATAAGGGCTCTGACACCGGGGAGCTGTTTTTT.

This clonotype was detected a few times. The rearrangement uses TRBV12-3 or TRBV12-4 and TRBJ1-1; tentative D call: TRBD1 (5 bases). This CDR3 has 12 residues. Trimming removed 6 bases at V and 4 bases at J, with 9 bases between. CDR3 DNA sequence: TGTGCCAGCAGCCCGGGGGTCACTGAAGCTTTCTTT. Protein: CASSPGVTEAFF.

This clonotype was detected many times. The chain carries TRBV5-1 and TRBJ1-4, with a possible D match to TRBD1 (5 bases). The V gene's germline CDR1 is SGHRS and CDR2 YFSETQ. This CDR3 comprises 16 residues. V dropped 0 bases and J dropped 3 bases, with 12 bases sitting between them. The CDR3, as DNA: TGCGCCAGCAGCTTGGGGCTCCGGGACGCTAATGAAAAACTGTTTTTT. Amino acid sequence: CASSLGLRDANEKLFF.

The chain uses TRBV6-1 and TRBJ2-3; 9 bases line up with TRBD2. J gave up 6 bases and V 6 bases, and 4 bases lay outside the gene matches. The CDR3 is 13 amino acids. CDR1 is MNHNS and CDR2 is SASEGT in the germline V gene. The CDR3 DNA sequence: TGTGCCAGCAGGCGCGGGGGGGTGGATACGCAGTATTTT. Translating gives CASRRGGVDTQYF.

V and J are TRBV30 and TRBJ2-4; 7 positions match TRBD1. The length of the CDR3 is 14 residues. The germline gives CDR1 GTSNPN, CDR2 SVGIG (reference sequence). The trim removed 0 bases at V and 9 bases at J, leaving 8 bases unmatched. The chain's CDR3 is CAWSVADRKVIQYF. In DNA, the CDR3 is TGTGCCTGGAGTGTAGCGGACAGGAAGGTCATTCAGTACTTC.

This chain joins TRBV4-3 and TRBJ2-2; TRBD1 agrees at 10 bases. V was pared by 3 bases and J by 3 bases, with 4 bases of the junction left unmatched. This CDR3 is built from 16 residues. Per germline, CDR1 LGHNA and CDR2 YSLEER. CDR3 coding DNA: TGCGCCAGCAGCCACGGACAGGGGGGTTACACCGGGGAGCTGTTTTTT. It codes for CASSHGQGGYTGELFF.

This chain uses TRBV19 with TRBJ2-3, with 8 bases matching TRBD2. The junction had 11 bases not matched to a gene; V was cut back by 9 bases and J by 6 bases. Germline V CDR1 and CDR2: LNHDA, SQIVND (reference sequence). The CDR3 sequence is 14 residues long. CDR3 bases: TGTGCCAGCGCGGGGGGACCATCGTCGGATACGCAGTATTTT. This translates into CASAGGPSSDTQYF.

The chain combines TRBV12-3 or TRBV12-4 with TRBJ2-4, with a tentative D call TRBD2 (5 bases). This CDR3 is 14 amino acids long. Trimming shortened V by 5 bases and J by 6 bases, and 14 bases separated the two germline ends. As DNA, the CDR3 is TGTGCCAGCAGTGAAGAGGGTTGGGGAAACATTCAGTACTTC. Amino acids: CASSEEGWGNIQYF.

This sequence joins TRBV30 and TRBJ1-5, with D possibly matching TRBD1 (6 bases). Trimming pared 2 bases from V and 6 bases from J, leaving 11 bases between. This CDR3 is 13 amino acids long. The germline V gene encodes CDR1 GTSNPN and CDR2 SVGIG (reference sequence). CDR3 residues: CAWSWGGLQPQHF. CDR3 in DNA: TGTGCCTGGAGTTGGGGGGGCCTTCAGCCCCAGCATTTT.

A single count supports this clonotype. The chain is built from TRBV3-1 and TRBJ1-4; TRBD1 might be the D (5 bases). The CDR3 extends over 17 amino acids. V lost 10 bases and J lost 10, with 31 bases in between. Germline assignment: CDR1 LGHDT and CDR2 YNNKEL (reference sequence). CDR3 nucleotides: TGTGCCACCACCCCCAAGAACCCGGGGCAGGACATCGGAAAACTGTTTTTT. Translated, it gives CATTPKNPGQDIGKLFF.

This chain joins TRBV7-2 and TRBJ1-1, with D possibly being TRBD1 (6 bases). The CDR3 is 16 residues long. Germline V gene lookup returns CDR1 SGHTA and CDR2 FQGNSA. The V end lost 3 bases, the J end lost 1 base, and 15 bases lay between the germline ends. CDR3 protein: CASSLGQGRGNTEAFF. CDR3 DNA sequence: TGTGCCAGCAGCTTGGGTCAGGGGAGAGGGAACACTGAAGCTTTCTTT.

The rearrangement joins TRBV30 to TRBJ1-1; no firm D call. The V and J ends lost 0 bases and 11 bases respectively, with 13 bases between them. Germline assignment: CDR1 GTSNPN and CDR2 SVGIG (reference sequence). The CDR3 runs to 12 residues. The CDR3 DNA is TGTGCCTGGAGTGTTTTGTCGGGTCCGGCTTTCTTT. Its translation: CAWSVLSGPAFF.

This clonotype was seen only a few times. This CDR3 is CASSLLAGGLSTYEQYF. DNA for the CDR3: TGCGCCAGCAGCTTGCTAGCGGGGGGACTCTCCACCTACGAGCAGTACTTC. The rearrangement uses TRBV5-1 and TRBJ2-7; 11 bases are a match to TRBD2. The CDR3 spans 17 residues. Per the germline V gene, CDR1 is SGHRS and CDR2 is YFSETQ. The junction had 8 bases not matched to a gene; V was cut back by 1 base and J by 2 bases.

This clonotype appeared many times. The chain employs TRBV29-1 and TRBJ2-7, with D unclear. V gave up 5 bases and J gave up 4 bases, with 15 bases separating them. The CDR3 length is 13 residues. Germline V gene sequence: CDR1 SQVTM, CDR2 ANQGSEA. CDR3 in amino acids: CSVKNVTAYEQYF. Here the CDR3 DNA reads TGCAGCGTTAAAAACGTGACGGCATACGAGCAGTACTTC.

This clonotype appeared many times. The chain employs TRBV7-2 and TRBJ2-5; D unclear. Germline CDR1 SGHTA, CDR2 FQGNSA. Trimming left V 1 base short and J 0 bases short, with 9 bases between. The CDR3 is 15 residues long. The CDR3 DNA reads as TGTGCCAGCAGCTTAGGCTGGTCGGACCAAGAGACCCAGTACTTC. Translation: CASSLGWSDQETQYF.

A few counts support this clonotype. At one boundary the junction diverges from the germline segment, which might be a read error. The rearrangement links TRBV15 to TRBJ2-1, with D tentatively TRBD2 (5 bases). This CDR3 contains 12 residues. CDR1 LNHNV and CDR2 YYDKDF come from the germline V gene (reference sequence). CDR3 in DNA: TGTGCCACCAGCAGAGATGAGGCTCCCGGGGTCTTC. Amino acid sequence: CATSRDEAPGVF.